A selection of T cell receptor beta chains follows, all from one sample in a study of Tregs in tolerant kidney transplant recipients. Profiling relied on immunoSEQ multiplex PCR, and the TCRdb table lists in-frame clones only, not all of them. This sample has approximately 69,000 clones, with approximately 91% found just once. This material consisted of CD4+ T cells from blood, taken before the transplant. The receptors come from a human donor who received a combined kidney and bone marrow transplant. Each CDR3 is given with its conserved first and last residue. D genes are given only for firm matches.

d_gene,j_gene,v_gene,CDR3aa
TRBD1,TRBJ2-3,TRBV25-1,CASSDLDRKGTDTQYF
TRBD1,TRBJ2-2,TRBV19,CASIDRGNTGELFF
TRBD2,TRBJ2-1,TRBV9,CASSILAGRSNEQFF
.,TRBJ2-5,TRBV30,CAWATSGLQETQYF
.,TRBJ2-5,TRBV5-6,CASSLFGGETQYF
TRBD1,TRBJ1-1,TRBV5-1,CASSFDRATEAFF
TRBD2,TRBJ2-1,TRBV5-1,CASSLLGLAGNNEQFF
TRBD1,TRBJ2-3,TRBV18,CASSPGVGQGPDTQYF
TRBD2,TRBJ2-7,TRBV5-8,CASSTTSGSWHEQYF
TRBD1,TRBJ2-7,TRBV2,CASSTTGDVVNGVQYF
TRBD2,TRBJ2-1,TRBV7-3,CASSSDGLAGRGEQFF
.,TRBJ1-1,TRBV28,CASSPARGRYTEAFF
TRBD2,TRBJ2-2,TRBV28,CASSKRGFSTGELFF
.,TRBJ2-5,TRBV7-9,CASSLRSEGLETQYF
TRBD2,TRBJ2-7,TRBV4-3,CASSQEVAGGFYEQYF
TRBD1,TRBJ2-5,TRBV6-1,CATIREGQGLETQYF
.,TRBJ1-3,TRBV6-5,CASRASSYSGNTIYF
.,TRBJ2-2,TRBV11-2,CASSLDLPGGTGELFF